Shown below are 3 T cell receptor beta chains from a single sample sequenced in a study of cytomegalovirus exposure and HLA in healthy donors. In the PCR, 60 Vbeta and 13 Jbeta primers were used. Sequenced by immunoSEQ multiplex PCR; TCRdb stores in-frame clones only, minus some. The table shows about 97,000 clones, with roughly 80% occurring only once. Sequenced sample: PBMCs. All receptors come from a male donor in good health and CMV-seropositive.

This clone appeared a single time. The CDR3 region is CASSLPSSGPSYNEQFF. Written as DNA, the CDR3 is TGTGCCAGCAGCCTACCGTCTAGCGGGCCCTCCTACAATGAGCAGTTCTTC. V usage is TRBV7-2 and J usage is TRBJ2-1; TRBD2 matches 8 bases. The germline V gene encodes CDR1 SGHTA and CDR2 FQGNSA. The V gene end was trimmed by 5 bases and the J gene end by 0 bases; junction bases not matched to a gene: 9. The CDR3 is 17 residues long. The full variable domain, in which reference TRBV7-2 and TRBJ2-1 provide the parts outside the CDR3, is GAGVSQSPSNKVTEKGKDVELRCDPISGHTALYWYRQSLGQGLEFLIYFQGNSAPDKSGLPSDRFSAERTGGSVSTLTIQRTQQEDSAVYLCASSLPSSGPSYNEQFFGPGTRLTVL.

The J gene is TRBJ2-3, the V gene TRBV5-8, with 7 nucleotides matching TRBD2. Germline V CDR1 and CDR2: SGHTS, YDEGEE. V shed 6 bases, J shed 6 bases, and the junction held 16 bases outside the gene matches. The CDR3 extends over 16 amino acids. In DNA, the CDR3 is TGTGCCAGCACCCCCGGACTAGATTACCGGTTGGATACGCAGTATTTT. It yields the protein CASTPGLDYRLDTQYF.

The CDR3: CASSQEASGSSYNEQFF. CDR3 in DNA: TGCGCCAGCAGCCAAGAGGCTAGCGGGAGCTCCTACAATGAGCAGTTCTTC. The chain is built from TRBV4-3 and TRBJ2-1; 10 positions match TRBD2. Germline values: CDR1 LGHNA, CDR2 YSLEER. This CDR3 is 17 amino acids long. J lost 0 bases, V lost 0 bases, and 2 bases had no gene match.